This T cell receptor (beta chain) was sequenced for a study of beta chain features in type 1 diabetes. Whole-study results and caveats: Type 1 diabetes patients had moderately but significantly shorter TCRB CDR3s in all four CD4+ subsets. Within the patient group, naive, central memory and Treg TCRB repertoires appeared more similar to each other than within healthy donors.

Expressed TCRB transcripts got sequenced, as all isolated RNA was reverse transcribed. TCRdb's table, derived via immunoSEQ multiplex PCR, lists solely in-frame clones and lacks some. The table has about 660,000 clones, about 14% seen once. This clone was recorded a few times. Its specificity is unknown. The CDR3 is 16 amino acids. The germline V gene has CDR1 SGHTA and CDR2 FQGNSA. With V trimmed by 8 bases and J by 2 bases, 13 bases remained unmatched. Every donor had blood drawn once into heparin, roughly 0.11 L on average. Input material: naive CD4+ T cells from blood. The V call is TRBV7-2, the J call TRBJ2-3; 7 bases fit TRBD2. The source of this sequence is a man aged 18 to 35 with type 1 diabetes. The CDR3 here is CASARLAGVTTDTQYF. The CDR3 nucleotides are TGTGCCAGCGCAAGGCTCGCGGGGGTAACCACAGATACGCAGTATTTT.